The 2 T cell receptor beta chains given below trace back to one sample, sequenced in a study of blood T cell repertoires in COVID-19. The repertoire was sequenced with immunoSEQ multiplex PCR; TCRdb's copy has only in-frame clones and lacks some. The sample holds around 180,000 clones, 88% seen once. The specimen sequenced was peripheral blood. These receptors were obtained from a man aged 55 to 70 with acute or convalescent COVID-19.

The chain recombines TRBV27 with TRBJ2-3; the D is unclear. V was cut by 8 bases and J by 5 bases, with 5 bases left in between. CDR1 is MNHEY and CDR2 is SMNVEV in the germline V gene (reference sequence). The CDR3 is 10 residues long. The CDR3 here is CASGRDTQYF. In DNA form, the CDR3 reads TGTGCCAGCGGCAGAGATACGCAGTATTTT.

The chain is built from TRBV12-5 and TRBJ2-5; D possibly corresponds to TRBD1 (5 bases). Germline-derived CDR1 and CDR2 are LGHNT and FRNRAP. This CDR3 region has 15 residues. V lost 3 bases and J 0 bases, leaving 11 bases between the germline ends. The CDR3 nucleotides are TGTGCTAGTGGTTTCCAGGGCTGGTACCAAGAGACCCAGTACTTC. Translated, it gives CASGFQGWYQETQYF.